The 16 T cell receptor beta chains given below trace back to one sample, sequenced in a study of spatial heterogeneity in lung cancer (dated 2019 in TCRdb). The time point label of this sample denotes: sample taken at primary tumor resection. Whole RNA extracted from tumor and nontumor lung tissue, or from cryopreserved PBMC samples, was used for TCR sequencing without cell sorting. The receptor library was made with 5' RACE. Sequencing used a NextSeq 500. TCRdb applied fastp at Q25 and MiXCR to the public reads, then kept only in-frame beta chains. Records with the same CDR3 protein are collapsed into one entry carrying the most frequent genes and DNA. The sample table shows 5,500 to 8,000 distinct CDR3 sequences, and about 19% are seen once. Around 20% of the sample belongs to the ten largest clones. Material: PBMCs, obtained at surgery. These receptors were taken from a female donor with early-stage non-small cell lung cancer.

The V and J genes are TRBV4-1 and TRBJ2-7; the match to TRBD2 covers 10 bases. After removal of 1 base from V and 3 bases from J, the junction contained 9 bases not matched to a gene. The CDR3 runs 17 residues. In germline, CDR1 is MGHRA, CDR2 YSYEKL. The CDR3 sequence: CASSQVQGLAVSYEQYF. Written as DNA, the CDR3 is TGCGCCAGCAGCCAAGTCCAAGGACTAGCGGTGAGCTACGAGCAGTACTTC.

There are many counts of this clonotype. The chain recombines TRBV2 with TRBJ2-1; possibly TRBD2 for D (5 bases). Trimming took 3 bases from V and 8 from J, leaving 20 bases between them. Germline V gene sequence: CDR1 SNHLY, CDR2 FYNNEI. This CDR3 has 16 residues. As DNA, the CDR3 is TGTGCCAGCAGTGAGTCGCTAGCTTCGACTATCGATGAGCAGTTCTTC. Protein sequence: CASSESLASTIDEQFF. Filled out from reference TRBV2 and TRBJ2-1, the complete variable domain reads EPEVTQTPSHQVTQMGQEVILRCVPISNHLYFYWYRQILGQKVEFLVSFYNNEISEKSEIFDDQFSVERPDGSNFTLKIRSTKLEDSAMYFCASSESLASTIDEQFFGPGTRLTVL.

The chain employs TRBV19 and TRBJ2-7, with D possibly called TRBD1 or TRBD2 (6 bases each). The V end lost 3 bases, the J end lost 0 bases, and 12 bases lay between the germline ends. This CDR3 contains 15 residues. Germline loops: CDR1 LNHDA, CDR2 SQIVND (reference sequence). The CDR3 DNA reads TGTGCCAGTAGTATGTCCGGGGGCTCCTCCTACGAGCAGTACTTC. Protein: CASSMSGGSSYEQYF.

This clonotype appeared a few times. The genes are TRBV5-1 and TRBJ1-1; D ambiguous. Trimming shortened V by 0 bases and J by 1 base, and 7 bases separated the two germline ends. Germline loops: CDR1 SGHRS, CDR2 YFSETQ. This CDR3 is built from 14 residues. CDR3 sequence: CASSLETSNTEAFF. In DNA, the CDR3 is TGCGCCAGCAGCTTGGAAACTTCGAACACTGAAGCTTTCTTT.

This clonotype showed up just a few times. This sequence may be a read error, since a much larger clone differs from it by one base. This chain connects TRBV5-1 to TRBJ2-7; D possibly matches TRBD1 or TRBD2 (6 bases each). CDR1 and CDR2 from the germline V gene are SGHRS and YFSETQ. The CDR3 covers 14 residues. V lost 4 bases and J 7 bases, leaving 18 bases between the germline ends. The CDR3 sequence is CASSPGQWGGEQYF. CDR3 DNA sequence: TGCGCCAGCAGCCCCGGACAGTGGGGAGGAGAGCAGTACTTC.

This clonotype has only a few counts. One end of the junction fails to match germline, which may point to a read error. The rearrangement uses TRBV6-2 or TRBV6-3 and TRBJ2-7; 9 nucleotides match TRBD2. This CDR3 spans 17 amino acids. The germline V gene encodes CDR1 MNHEY and CDR2 SVGEGT. The CDR3 region has the DNA TGTGCCAGCAGCTACTCTGAGACTAGCGGAAGCTCCTACGAGCAGTACTTC. It codes for CASSYSETSGSSYEQYF.

The chain has TRBV12-3 or TRBV12-4 and TRBJ2-1, with 12 bases aligning to TRBD2. The V and J ends lost 3 bases and 8 bases, in that order; junction bases with no gene match: 8. The CDR3 contains 16 residues. CDR3 residues: CASSLGETSGSDEQFF. The CDR3 region has the DNA TGTGCCAGCAGTTTGGGTGAGACTAGCGGGAGTGATGAGCAGTTCTTC.

The table lists this clonotype with many counts. This chain joins TRBV7-6 and TRBJ2-3; TRBD2 might be the D (6 bases). Trimming removed 5 bases from V and 0 bases from J, with 18 bases in between. Germline V CDR1 and CDR2: SGHVS, FNYEAQ. This CDR3 is 17 amino acids long. The CDR3 bases are TGTGCCAGCAGCCAAATTCTTGGCGGGGAGAGCACAGATACGCAGTATTTT. As protein: CASSQILGGESTDTQYF.

With regard to this clonotype: A single base separates this from a much larger clone, so it may be a read error. It is likely a read error, because the conserved phenylalanine at the end of the CDR3 is missing. The chain uses TRBV20-1 and TRBJ2-5; a weak D match, TRBD2 (5 bases). Between the trimmed V and J ends, which lost 4 bases and 4 bases, there was a span of 16 bases. The CDR3 has 14 amino acids. The germline CDR1 and CDR2 sequences are DFQATT and SNEGSKA (reference sequence). For the CDR3, the DNA is TGCAGTGCTACTCGCCCCCAGGACTCAGAGACCCAGTACTCC. As protein: CSATRPQDSETQYS.

Judged by abundance, this clonotype is medium-sized. The rearrangement joins TRBV30 to TRBJ1-6; D gene uncertain. Trimming removed 3 bases from V and 14 bases from J, with 17 bases in between. CDR1 and CDR2 (germline): GTSNPN, SVGIG (reference sequence). This CDR3 region has 13 residues. The CDR3 bases are TGTGCCTGGAGAGCAGGCTCCCATGGGGCCCTCCACTTT. Protein: CAWRAGSHGALHF.

The chain has TRBV10-3 and TRBJ2-3; perhaps TRBD2 as D (5 bases). There are 14 residues in the CDR3. The V and J ends lost 2 bases and 3 bases respectively, with 9 bases between them. Germline CDR1 and CDR2: ENHRY and SYGVKD. The CDR3: CAISEPRGTDTQYF. The CDR3 DNA sequence: TGTGCCATCAGTGAGCCCCGGGGTACAGATACGCAGTATTTT.

Relative to its sample, this clonotype is medium-sized (0.01 to 0.1%). The V gene is TRBV18, the J gene TRBJ2-5; no firm D call. Germline V CDR1 and CDR2: KGHSH, LQKENI. Trimming left V 5 bases short and J 5 bases short, with 9 bases between. CDR3 length: 12 residues. CDR3: CASSYLGETQYF. Here the CDR3 DNA reads TGTGCCAGCTCATACCTAGGGGAGACCCAGTACTTC.

This clonotype is labeled medium-sized. The chain employs TRBV5-5 and TRBJ2-2; D call uncertain. V lost 4 bases and J lost 1, with 11 bases in between. The germline CDR1 and CDR2 sequences are SGHKS and YYEKEE (reference sequence). The CDR3 extends over 15 amino acids. This CDR3 reads CASSATILNTGELFF. DNA for the CDR3: TGTGCCAGCAGCGCTACTATTTTGAACACCGGGGAGCTGTTTTTT.

In its sample, this clonotype is medium-sized (0.01 to 0.1%). V gene TRBV3-1 combines with J gene TRBJ2-6, with TRBD1 as a possible D gene (6 bases). V lost 6 bases and J 2 bases, leaving 8 bases between the germline ends. CDR1 LGHDT and CDR2 YNNKEL come from the germline V gene (reference sequence). This CDR3 has 14 residues. The DNA of the CDR3 is TGTGCCAGCAGTGAGGGGGCTGGGGCCAACGTCCTGACTTTC. Translation: CASSEGAGANVLTF.

The chain employs TRBV5-4 and TRBJ2-5, with 11 bases identical to TRBD2. This CDR3 comprises 15 residues. Germline CDR1 SGHNT, CDR2 YYREEE (reference sequence). The trim removed 4 bases at V and 4 bases at J, leaving 6 bases unmatched. The CDR3 DNA is TGTGCCAGCAGCCCTAGACTAGCGGGATTAGAGACCCAGTACTTC. This encodes CASSPRLAGLETQYF.

This clonotype is classed as medium-sized. J is TRBJ2-1 and V is TRBV2; TRBD2 aligns across 13 bases. Germline V gene data show CDR1 as SNHLY and CDR2 as FYNNEI. V shed 3 bases, J shed 8 bases, and the junction held 13 bases outside the gene matches. The CDR3 totals 18 residues. CDR3 protein: CASSDPGTSGAIVDEQFF. Here the CDR3 DNA reads TGTGCCAGCAGTGACCCCGGGACTAGCGGGGCGATAGTGGATGAGCAGTTCTTC.